The next 27 T cell receptor beta chains were all read from a single sample in a study of response to subunit inactivated influenza vaccine. TCRdb itself ran the RT-PCR reads through MiXCR, one entry per CDR3 protein. The sample carries some 570,000 distinct CDR3 sequences, over 9% recorded once. The data were also submitted as part of a second study, on T cells expressing NK-cell markers. That work states: Production of TCR beta cDNA relied on 5'RACE template switching with UMIs.

The input for sequencing was PBMCs from blood, taken on the day of vaccination. The receptor set was obtained from a man aged 50 to 59 who received an inactivated influenza vaccine.

This chain uses TRBV15 with TRBJ2-1; possibly TRBD1 for D (5 bases). CDR3 size: 16 residues. CDR1 and CDR2 (germline): LNHNV, YYDKDF (reference sequence). Trimming left V 3 bases short and J 0 bases short, with 12 bases between. CDR3 in DNA: TGTGCCACCAGCAGTACAGGTGCCCACTCCTACAATGAGCAGTTCTTC. This gives the protein CATSSTGAHSYNEQFF. Looking up the rest from reference TRBV15 and TRBJ2-1 gives the full variable domain: DAMVIQNPRYQVTQFGKPVTLSCSQTLNHNVMYWYQQKSSQAPKLLFHYYDKDFNNEADTPDNFQSRRPNTSFCFLDIRSPGLGDTAMYLCATSSTGAHSYNEQFFGPGTRLTVL.

The rearrangement links TRBV12-3 or TRBV12-4 to TRBJ2-2; D remains ambiguous. Trimming removed 5 bases from V and 6 bases from J, with 13 bases in between. CDR3 length: 14 residues. The DNA of the CDR3 is TGTGCCAGCAGTCCACCTCTCTCACCCGGGGAGCTGTTTTTT. Its translation is CASSPPLSPGELFF.

This clonotype was detected only a few times. This chain connects TRBV7-8 to TRBJ2-1; 7 bases align to TRBD2. Germline V CDR1 and CDR2: SGHVS, FQNEAQ. The junction had 11 bases not matched to a gene; V was cut back by 8 bases and J by 7 bases. The CDR3 has 14 amino acids. CDR3 sequence reads: CASGRTRSGNEQFF. CDR3 in DNA: TGTGCCAGCGGAAGGACTAGAAGTGGTAATGAGCAGTTCTTC.

This clonotype was observed a handful of times. This chain connects TRBV27 to TRBJ1-5; 7 nucleotides align to TRBD1. The CDR3 sequence is 16 residues long. V dropped 2 bases and J dropped 3; count of bases not matched to a gene: 7. Germline V gene data show CDR1 as MNHEY and CDR2 as SMNVEV (reference sequence). CDR3 nucleotides: TGTGCCAGCAGTTTAGCCGCGGGACAGTACAATCAGCCCCAGCATTTT. It codes for CASSLAAGQYNQPQHF.

This clonotype was picked up many times. This chain joins TRBV19 and TRBJ1-5; TRBD1 matches 9 bases. Trimming at V came to 7 bases and at J to 0 bases, leaving 4 bases not matched to a gene. The CDR3 totals 15 residues. Germline-derived CDR1 and CDR2 are LNHDA and SQIVND (reference sequence). This CDR3 reads CASIRDRDSNQPQHF. The CDR3 DNA is TGTGCCAGTATCCGGGACAGGGATAGCAATCAGCCCCAGCATTTT.

The CDR3 reads CASSLPLGVNSYEQYF. CDR3 DNA: TGTGCCAGCAGCTTACCTCTGGGGGTAAACTCCTACGAGCAGTACTTC. V gene TRBV7-9 combines with J gene TRBJ2-7; TRBD1 or TRBD2 may be the D gene (5 bases each). Germline V gives CDR1 SEHNR, CDR2 FQNEAQ (reference sequence). Between the trimmed V and J ends, which lost 2 bases and 0 bases, there was a span of 14 bases. The CDR3 extends over 16 amino acids.

The V and J genes are TRBV6-5 and TRBJ2-5; possible D gene TRBD1, 7 bases. The V end was cut by 2 bases, the J end by 5 bases, with 15 bases between. CDR1 and CDR2 from the germline V gene are MNHEY and SVGAGI. The CDR3 is made up of 15 amino acids. The CDR3 DNA is TGTGCCAGCAGTTACGCGGCAGGGGGGAGCGAGACCCAGTACTTC. As protein: CASSYAAGGSETQYF.

This clonotype was seen a few times. The chain has TRBV20-1 and TRBJ2-3; no clear D. The CDR3 runs 11 residues. V lost 0 bases, J lost 7 bases, and 5 bases lay in between. In germline, CDR1 is DFQATT, CDR2 SNEGSKA (reference sequence). The CDR3 region is CSARDPNTQYF. The DNA of the CDR3 is TGCAGTGCTAGAGATCCGAATACGCAGTATTTT.

CDR3 DNA: TGTGCCAGCAGCCCGAGTAGGCACAATGAGCAGTTCTTC. Encoded protein: CASSPSRHNEQFF. The gene calls are TRBV7-2 and TRBJ2-1, with no clear D. Germline V lookup: CDR1 SGHTA, CDR2 FQGNSA. The CDR3 spans 13 residues. The V gene lost 5 bases and the J gene lost 5 bases, with 10 bases spanning the gap.

This clonotype was seen only a few times. The chain recombines TRBV9 with TRBJ2-3; 13 positions match TRBD2. The CDR3 is made up of 17 amino acids. Per the germline V gene, CDR1 is SGDLS and CDR2 is YYNGEE. With V trimmed by 4 bases and J by 3 bases, 8 bases remained unmatched. CDR3 in amino acids: CASSFDRTSGGTDTQYF. In DNA, the CDR3 is TGTGCCAGCAGCTTTGACCGGACTAGCGGGGGAACAGATACGCAGTATTTT. The full variable domain, completed using reference TRBV9 and TRBJ2-3, is DSGVTQTPKHLITATGQRVTLRCSPRSGDLSVYWYQQSLDQGLQFLIQYYNGEERAKGNILERFSAQQFPDLHSELNLSSLELGDSALYFCASSFDRTSGGTDTQYFGPGTRLTVL.

The chain couples TRBV6-1 to TRBJ1-1, with 7 nucleotides matching TRBD1. The CDR3 is 14 residues long. Germline CDR1 reads MNHNS; CDR2 reads SASEGT. V dropped 7 bases and J dropped 5; count of bases not matched to a gene: 10. The DNA of the CDR3 is TGTGCCAGCAAACTTGACAGGGAAAGGACTGAAGCTTTCTTT. As protein: CASKLDRERTEAFF.

V gene TRBV10-3 combines with J gene TRBJ2-1; no firm D call. The ends were cut back, 3 bases at V and 5 bases at J, with 11 bases in the middle. The CDR3 runs 14 residues. The germline CDR1 and CDR2 sequences are ENHRY and SYGVKD. The chain's CDR3 is CAISDSPPNNEQFF. The CDR3 DNA is TGTGCCATCAGTGATAGTCCGCCCAACAATGAGCAGTTCTTC.

This chain joins TRBV12-3 or TRBV12-4 and TRBJ1-1; 7 nucleotides align to TRBD1. Trimming cost V 7 bases and J 5 bases; bases outside gene matches: 10. CDR3 size: 14 residues. This chain's CDR3 is CASNTDRFYTEAFF. CDR3 coding DNA: TGTGCCAGCAACACGGACAGGTTTTATACTGAAGCTTTCTTT.

The rearrangement links TRBV10-1 to TRBJ2-5, with TRBD1 identical over 8 bases. Losses at the gene ends were 6 bases for V and 4 bases for J; bases not matched to a gene: 10. Germline CDR1 WNHNN, CDR2 SYGVQD (reference sequence). The CDR3 consists of 15 residues. The CDR3 is CASRHKSDRGETQYF. The CDR3 nucleotides are TGCGCCAGCAGACACAAGTCTGACAGGGGAGAGACCCAGTACTTC.

This chain joins TRBV7-2 and TRBJ2-3; D not certain. Germline V gene sequence: CDR1 SGHTA, CDR2 FQGNSA. Trimming removed 2 bases at V and 9 bases at J, with 24 bases between. This CDR3 region has 17 residues. CDR3 in DNA: TGTGCCAGCAGCTTACTTCTGAGCCAGGCGGAATGGGGAACGCAGTATTTT. Residues: CASSLLLSQAEWGTQYF. The full variable domain, with the rest looked up from reference TRBV7-2 and TRBJ2-3, is GAGVSQSPSNKVTEKGKDVELRCDPISGHTALYWYRQSLGQGLEFLIYFQGNSAPDKSGLPSDRFSAERTGGSVSTLTIQRTQQEDSAVYLCASSLLLSQAEWGTQYFGPGTRLTVL.

The chain couples TRBV7-2 to TRBJ2-1; the D is unclear. Germline V gene lookup returns CDR1 SGHTA and CDR2 FQGNSA. Trimming shortened V by 2 bases and J by 4 bases, and 6 bases separated the two germline ends. The CDR3 is made up of 13 amino acids. CDR3 DNA: TGTGCCAGCAGCTTACCAGTATACAATGAGCAGTTCTTC. Amino acid sequence: CASSLPVYNEQFF.

The J gene is TRBJ2-3, the V gene TRBV10-3, with 7 bases lining up with TRBD1. The germline CDR1 and CDR2 sequences are ENHRY and SYGVKD. Trimming took 6 bases from V and 4 from J; bases not matched to a gene: 10. The length of the CDR3 is 15 residues. CDR3 sequence (DNA): TGTGCCATCAGAGGAGACAGGGCTGTGGCAGATACGCAGTATTTT. Protein sequence: CAIRGDRAVADTQYF.

This clonotype was detected a few times. This chain uses TRBV7-9 with TRBJ2-1, with 7 bases lining up with TRBD1. The CDR3 runs 13 residues. V shed 5 bases, J shed 9 bases, and the junction held 7 bases outside the gene matches. CDR1 is SEHNR, CDR2 FQNEAQ, per germline (reference sequence). The CDR3 loop reads CASSPGTDLEQFF. The CDR3 DNA follows: TGTGCCAGCAGCCCAGGGACAGATCTTGAGCAGTTCTTC.

This clonotype has a count of ten or more. The chain has TRBV7-8 and TRBJ2-3; D possibly corresponds to TRBD1 (6 bases). The CDR3 has 13 residues. Germline assignment: CDR1 SGHVS and CDR2 FQNEAQ. V was trimmed by 2 bases and J by 6 bases, leaving 9 bases between them. Here the CDR3 DNA reads TGTGCCAGCAGCTTACCAGACAGGGATACGCAGTATTTT. Amino acids: CASSLPDRDTQYF.

V and J are TRBV10-3 and TRBJ2-1; 7 bases line up with TRBD1. Germline trimming cut 7 bases from V and 1 base from J; bases unmatched to any gene: 4. The CDR3 sequence is 14 residues long. Per the germline V gene, CDR1 is ENHRY and CDR2 is SYGVKD. CDR3: CAITPDRSYNEQFF. The CDR3 nucleotides are TGTGCCATCACTCCGGACAGGTCCTACAATGAGCAGTTCTTC.

This clonotype appeared many times. This chain uses TRBV7-8 with TRBJ2-7; no clear D gene. Germline CDR1 is SGHVS and CDR2 is FQNEAQ. The CDR3 is 13 amino acids. V was trimmed by 3 bases and J by 1 base, leaving 7 bases between them. CDR3 sequence (DNA): TGTGCCAGCAGCTTCGGCGAGTCCTACGAGCAGTACTTC. Protein product: CASSFGESYEQYF.

A few counts support this clonotype. This chain links TRBV7-8 with TRBJ2-7; TRBD2 might be the D (5 bases). The CDR3 contains 15 residues. Germline CDR1 reads SGHVS; CDR2 reads FQNEAQ. V was clipped by 5 bases and J by 3 bases, with 17 bases between them. CDR3 protein: CASSPGRTQLYEQYF. The CDR3 DNA sequence: TGTGCCAGCAGCCCTGGTCGGACTCAACTCTACGAGCAGTACTTC.

This clonotype occurred a few times. The rearrangement uses TRBV5-1 and TRBJ2-1; D possibly corresponds to TRBD2 (5 bases). The CDR3 runs to 14 residues. CDR1 and CDR2 from the germline V gene are SGHRS and YFSETQ. The V end was cut by 2 bases, the J end by 9 bases, with 15 bases between. CDR3 sequence (DNA): TGCGCCAGCAGCTTCATCGGGATTGAGGGTGAGCAGTTCTTC. Translation: CASSFIGIEGEQFF.

The CDR3 DNA reads TGTGCCAGCAGCAAAGGGATTCCGTGCCAGACCCAGTACTTC. Protein sequence: CASSKGIPCQTQYF. The chain couples TRBV21-1 to TRBJ2-5. TRBV21-1 corresponds to a pseudogene. The CDR3 has 14 residues.

In this sample, this clonotype turned up a few times. The chain recombines TRBV12-3 or TRBV12-4 with TRBJ1-1, with a possible D match to TRBD1 (5 bases). The CDR3 covers 11 residues. V lost 6 bases to trimming and J lost 10 bases, with 12 bases between them. DNA for the CDR3: TGTGCCAGCAGCGGGGGGTTTGTAGCTTTCTTT. This gives the protein CASSGGFVAFF.

This chain connects TRBV11-1 to TRBJ2-4; D perhaps matches TRBD2 (5 bases). From germline, CDR1 is SGHAT and CDR2 FQDESV (reference sequence). Trimming cost V 0 bases and J 0 bases, with 15 bases left between them. This CDR3 is built from 18 residues. The CDR3 nucleotides are TGTGCCAGCAGCTTAGCGTGGCGGGCACCTGAAGCCAAAAACATTCAGTACTTC. Translating gives CASSLAWRAPEAKNIQYF.

There are a few counts of this clonotype. V and J are TRBV6-5 and TRBJ1-1, with D tentatively TRBD1 (5 bases). CDR3 length: 15 amino acids. Germline CDR1 MNHEY, CDR2 SVGAGI. Trimming took off 5 bases at V and 4 bases at J, with 17 bases between the two ends. CDR3 nucleotide sequence: TGTGCCAGCAGTAACCCAGGGTCCTCAATCACTGAAGCTTTCTTT. Translating it yields CASSNPGSSITEAFF.